A single sample is the source of the 20 T cell receptor beta chains below, sequenced in a study of CXCR3-negative and CXCR3-positive naive CD8 T cells. The study made its TRB cDNA libraries by 5' RACE, adding UMI labels. TCRdb reprocessed the 5' RACE reads; each CDR3 protein has one entry and no DNA is given. The table for this sample gives 30,000 to 40,000 distinct CDR3 sequences. Sequencing input: memory CD8+ T cells from blood. The source of these receptors is a human donor in good health. Some clones in this sample may be carry-over from other donors' samples.

The chain combines TRBV20-1 with TRBJ2-7. CDR1 and CDR2 (germline): DFQATT, SNEGSKA (reference sequence). This CDR3 has 13 amino acids. Here the CDR3 reads CSADSVVDYEQYF.

The chain combines TRBV29-1 with TRBJ2-3; checking the TCRdb D call of TRBD1 is not possible without DNA. Per the germline V gene, CDR1 is SQVTM and CDR2 is ANQGSEA. The CDR3 is 14 amino acids. This CDR3 is CSVETGRGTDTQYF.

The chain carries TRBV20-1 and TRBJ2-1. The CDR3 is 12 residues long. Germline V gives CDR1 DFQATT, CDR2 SNEGSKA (reference sequence). CDR3 sequence reads: CSAIGSYNEQFF.

The chain is built from TRBV4-2 and TRBJ2-1. The CDR3 consists of 14 residues. Per the germline V gene, CDR1 is LGHNA and CDR2 is YNFKEQ. This chain's CDR3 is CASSQDRYYNEQFF.

This chain joins TRBV12-3 or TRBV12-4 and TRBJ2-5; TCRdb calls TRBD1, which cannot be checked without DNA. The CDR3 sequence is 12 residues long. CDR3 sequence reads: CASGTVGRTQYF.

This sequence joins TRBV13 and TRBJ1-2; TCRdb's assignment of TRBD1 cannot be checked, as there is no DNA. This CDR3 has 18 amino acids. Germline V lookup: CDR1 PRHDT, CDR2 FYEKMQ (reference sequence). Here the CDR3 reads CASSLGVGQGVGNYGYTF.

The V gene is TRBV4-2, the J gene TRBJ2-1; absent DNA, TCRdb's TRBD2 call cannot be checked. In germline, CDR1 is LGHNA, CDR2 YNFKEQ. The CDR3 covers 16 residues. The CDR3 reads CASSQTPGLEFHEQFF.

The V and J genes are TRBV14 and TRBJ2-7; TCRdb picks TRBD1, but there is no DNA to check that call. Germline CDR1 is SGHDN and CDR2 is FVKESK. The CDR3 covers 15 residues. CDR3 protein: CASSQHRGSAYEQYF. Variable domain in full (rest from reference TRBV14 and TRBJ2-7): EAGVTQFPSHSVIEKGQTVTLRCDPISGHDNLYWYRRVMGKEIKFLLHFVKESKQDESGMPNNRFLAERTGGTYSTLKVQPAELEDSGVYFCASSQHRGSAYEQYFGPGTRLTVT.

The rearrangement links TRBV4-2 to TRBJ2-7; checking the TCRdb D call of TRBD1 is not possible without DNA. Germline lookup yields CDR1 LGHNA and CDR2 YNFKEQ. This CDR3 spans 14 amino acids. The CDR3 here is CASSQNQGNYEQYF.

The CDR3 spells CAWSVPGAGGETQYF. The chain joins TRBV30 to TRBJ2-5; there is no DNA to check the TCRdb D call of TRBD2. The germline V gene has CDR1 GTSNPN and CDR2 SVGIG (reference sequence). The CDR3 is 15 amino acids.

The V and J genes are TRBV28 and TRBJ2-1. Looked up from germline, CDR1 is MDHEN and CDR2 is SYDVKM. This CDR3 comprises 14 residues. CDR3 residues: CASKGTANINEQFF. Using reference TRBV28 and TRBJ2-1 for the parts outside the CDR3, the full variable domain is DVKVTQSSRYLVKRTGEKVFLECVQDMDHENMFWYRQDPGLGLRLIYFSYDVKMKEKGDIPEGYSVSREKKERFSLILESASTNQTSMYLCASKGTANINEQFFGPGTRLTVL.

V usage is TRBV29-1 and J usage is TRBJ2-7; TCRdb proposes TRBD2, but this gene call is untestable without DNA. Per the germline V gene, CDR1 is SQVTM and CDR2 is ANQGSEA. This CDR3 comprises 15 residues. The CDR3 sequence is CSVEESDGPSYEQYF.

V gene TRBV6-6 combines with J gene TRBJ2-1. This CDR3 is 12 amino acids long. Germline CDR1 and CDR2: MNHNY and SVGAGI (reference sequence). CDR3: CASSYSLDEQFF.

The rearrangement uses TRBV28 and TRBJ2-7; TCRdb's D gene call, TRBD1, goes unchecked for lack of DNA. The CDR3 extends over 16 amino acids. Germline CDR1 and CDR2: MDHEN and SYDVKM. Here the CDR3 reads CASSYPPSGTGSEQYF.

This chain uses TRBV13 with TRBJ2-7; the TCRdb call, TRBD1, lacks DNA for checking. CDR1 and CDR2 (germline): PRHDT, FYEKMQ (reference sequence). The CDR3 has 13 amino acids. The CDR3 protein is CASSLNAPYEQYF.

This sequence joins TRBV13 and TRBJ2-7; checking the TCRdb D call of TRBD1 is not possible without DNA. CDR1 is PRHDT, CDR2 FYEKMQ, per germline (reference sequence). The length of the CDR3 is 13 residues. Here the CDR3 reads CASSFTPALEQYF. Looking up the rest from reference TRBV13 and TRBJ2-7 gives the full variable domain: AAGVIQSPRHLIKEKRETATLKCYPIPRHDTVYWYQQGPGQDPQFLISFYEKMQSDKGSIPDRFSAQQFSDYHSELNMSSLELGDSALYFCASSFTPALEQYFGPGTRLTVT.

The rearrangement links TRBV7-6 to TRBJ2-3. This CDR3 is 16 amino acids long. From germline, CDR1 is SGHVS and CDR2 FNYEAQ. The CDR3 sequence is CASSLTSRRSTDTQYF.

V is TRBV5-1 and J is TRBJ2-4; with no DNA, the TCRdb D assignment of TRBD1 cannot be verified. Germline assignment: CDR1 SGHRS and CDR2 YFSETQ. This CDR3 has 14 amino acids. This chain's CDR3 is CASAGDLAKNIQYF.

This chain links TRBV23-1 with TRBJ2-2. Being an ORF, TRBV23-1 has a function that is uncertain. The CDR3 extends over 17 amino acids. The CDR3 here is CASSHPGSGSNTGELFF.

V and J are TRBV5-6 and TRBJ2-2; without DNA, the TCRdb call of TRBD2 cannot be checked. Germline assignment: CDR1 SGHDT and CDR2 YYEEEE. The CDR3 length is 14 residues. CDR3 sequence: CASSLSAGGGELFF.